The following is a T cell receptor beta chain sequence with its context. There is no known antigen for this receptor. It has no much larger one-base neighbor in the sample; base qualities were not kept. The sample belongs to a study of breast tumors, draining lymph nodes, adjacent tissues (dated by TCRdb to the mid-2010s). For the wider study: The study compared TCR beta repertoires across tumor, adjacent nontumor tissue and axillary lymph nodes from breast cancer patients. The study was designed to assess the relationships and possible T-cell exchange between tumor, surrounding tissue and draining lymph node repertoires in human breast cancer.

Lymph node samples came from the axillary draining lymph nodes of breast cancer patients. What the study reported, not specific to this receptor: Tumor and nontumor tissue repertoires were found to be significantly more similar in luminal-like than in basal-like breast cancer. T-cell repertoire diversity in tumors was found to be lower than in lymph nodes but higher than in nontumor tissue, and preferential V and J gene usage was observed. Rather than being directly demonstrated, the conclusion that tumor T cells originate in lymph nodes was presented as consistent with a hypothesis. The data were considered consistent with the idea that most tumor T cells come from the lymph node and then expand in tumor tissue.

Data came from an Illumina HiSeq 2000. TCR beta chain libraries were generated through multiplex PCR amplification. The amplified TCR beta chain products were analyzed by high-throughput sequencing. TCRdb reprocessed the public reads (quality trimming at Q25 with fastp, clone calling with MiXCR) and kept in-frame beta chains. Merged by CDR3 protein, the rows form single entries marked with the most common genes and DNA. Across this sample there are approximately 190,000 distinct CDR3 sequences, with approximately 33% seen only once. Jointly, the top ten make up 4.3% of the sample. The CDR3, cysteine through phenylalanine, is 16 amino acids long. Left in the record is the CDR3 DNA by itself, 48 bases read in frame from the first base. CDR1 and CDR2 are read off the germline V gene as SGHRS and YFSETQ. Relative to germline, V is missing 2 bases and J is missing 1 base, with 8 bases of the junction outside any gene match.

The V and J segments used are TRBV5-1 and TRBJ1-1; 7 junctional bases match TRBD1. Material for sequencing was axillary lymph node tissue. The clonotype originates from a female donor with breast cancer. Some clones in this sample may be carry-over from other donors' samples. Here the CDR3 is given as CASSFDREGSNTEAFF. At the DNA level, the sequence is TGCGCCAGCAGCTTCGACAGGGAAGGTTCGAACACTGAAGCTTTCTTT.